These 3 T cell receptor beta chains were sequenced from one sample in a study of neurological immune-mediated disorders. TCRdb used MiXCR to reprocess the 5' RACE reads, holding one entry per CDR3 protein. The sample lists 40,000 to 50,000 distinct CDR3 sequences, over 2% occurring once. The source material was PBMCs. Receptors originate from a man aged 25 to 40 with multiple sclerosis.

This clonotype was observed many times. The chain couples TRBV11-1 to TRBJ2-5; D ambiguous. CDR1 and CDR2 (germline): SGHAT, FQDESV (reference sequence). The CDR3 spans 15 residues. Trimming left V 4 bases short and J 1 base short, with 13 bases between. CDR3 in amino acids: CASSSTPDFQETQYF. CDR3 DNA sequence: TGTGCCAGCAGCTCTACACCAGACTTCCAAGAGACCCAGTACTTC.

This clonotype occurred many times. The rearrangement links TRBV20-1 to TRBJ2-1; D perhaps matches TRBD2 (7 bases). The CDR3 runs to 15 residues. Germline CDR1 reads DFQATT; CDR2 reads SNEGSKA (reference sequence). Deletions cut 5 bases from V and 4 bases from J, with 18 bases between. CDR3 protein: CSASKGGDVYNEQFF. CDR3 DNA: TGCAGTGCTTCAAAGGGGGGGGATGTGTACAATGAGCAGTTCTTC.

This clonotype appeared a few times. The chain has TRBV7-6 and TRBJ2-3; the match to TRBD2 covers 7 bases. CDR1 and CDR2 from the germline V gene are SGHVS and FNYEAQ. CDR3 length equals 21 residues. Trimming cost V 0 bases and J 0 bases; bases outside gene matches: 18. Written as DNA, the CDR3 is TGTGCCAGCAGCTTAGCCAAGCGGGCTAGCGGAACCTTAACTAGCACAGATACGCAGTATTTT. Residues: CASSLAKRASGTLTSTDTQYF.